The 19 T cell receptor beta chains listed next were all sequenced from one sample in a study of response to subunit inactivated influenza vaccine. TCRdb used MiXCR to reprocess the RT-PCR reads, holding one entry per CDR3 protein. The repertoire holds approximately 170,000 distinct CDR3 sequences, with under 15% as singletons. Sample: CD8+ T cells sorted from PBMCs, taken more than 4 days after vaccination. The receptors stem from a man aged 45 to 65 who received an inactivated influenza vaccine.

In this sample, this clonotype turned up a few times. This rearrangement joins TRBV7-9 to TRBJ1-1, with D hard to call. The CDR3 covers 14 residues. The V end was cut by 5 bases, the J end by 5 bases, with 15 bases between. CDR1 SEHNR and CDR2 FQNEAQ come from the germline V gene (reference sequence). CDR3 sequence: CASSPVGGRTEAFF. In DNA form, the CDR3 reads TGTGCCAGCAGCCCCGTCGGAGGGCGAACTGAAGCTTTCTTT.

This clonotype was seen more than once but under ten times. This chain joins TRBV18 and TRBJ2-5; perhaps TRBD2 as D (6 bases). Per the germline V gene, CDR1 is KGHSH and CDR2 is LQKENI. V lost 0 bases and J 4 bases, leaving 27 bases between the germline ends. The CDR3 extends over 20 amino acids. For the CDR3, the DNA is TGTGCCAGCTCACCACCTTTCGGGGTGTGGGAGGAAGAGAGAGGAGAGACCCAGTACTTC. As protein: CASSPPFGVWEEERGETQYF.

This clonotype was counted ten times or more. The V gene is TRBV28, the J gene TRBJ1-5, with a weak D call TRBD1 (5 bases). V dropped 5 bases and J dropped 0 bases, with 8 bases sitting between them. From germline, CDR1 is MDHEN and CDR2 SYDVKM. The CDR3 is made up of 14 amino acids. The CDR3 loop is CASSRQHSNQPQHF. The CDR3 DNA reads as TGTGCCAGCAGTAGACAGCATAGCAATCAGCCCCAGCATTTT.

The rearrangement links TRBV20-1 to TRBJ2-1; TRBD2 aligns across 11 bases. The CDR3 runs 15 residues. Looked up from germline, CDR1 is DFQATT and CDR2 is SNEGSKA (reference sequence). With V trimmed by 0 bases and J by 9 bases, 7 bases remained unmatched. The CDR3 here is CSAREIAGGPGEQFF. In nucleotides, the CDR3 is TGCAGTGCTAGAGAGATAGCGGGAGGGCCGGGTGAGCAGTTCTTC.

This clonotype occurred many times. This rearrangement joins TRBV7-2 to TRBJ2-7; 7 nucleotides line up with TRBD1. J was trimmed by 2 bases and V by 5 bases; bases with no gene match: 9. Germline V gene sequence: CDR1 SGHTA, CDR2 FQGNSA. The CDR3 consists of 15 residues. CDR3 residues: CASSRAWDRAYEQYF. CDR3 DNA: TGTGCCAGCAGCCGCGCATGGGACAGAGCCTACGAGCAGTACTTC.

This clonotype was detected ten times or more. The chain has TRBV2 and TRBJ2-5; 10 nucleotides align to TRBD2. This CDR3 comprises 16 residues. Germline-derived CDR1 and CDR2 are SNHLY and FYNNEI. V was clipped by 3 bases and J by 4 bases; unmatched bases: 8. The CDR3 DNA reads as TGTGCCAGCAGTGATCCTAGCGGGGGTTGGGGAGAGACCCAGTACTTC. Amino acids: CASSDPSGGWGETQYF.

CDR3 in DNA: TGTGCCACCAGTGATGCCGGGACAGGATACTATCAGCCCCAGCATTTT. This codes for CATSDAGTGYYQPQHF. The chain couples TRBV24-1 to TRBJ1-5; TRBD1 matches at 8 bases. Germline loops: CDR1 KGHDR, CDR2 SFDVKD. Trimming cost V 3 bases and J 5 bases; bases outside gene matches: 8. The CDR3 has 16 residues.

The sample holds many counts of this clonotype. The genes are TRBV10-3 and TRBJ2-6; TRBD1 aligns across 7 bases. Germline V lookup: CDR1 ENHRY, CDR2 SYGVKD. This CDR3 spans 18 amino acids. With V trimmed by 5 bases and J by 2 bases, 12 bases remained unmatched. The CDR3 sequence is CAISSGQPTVAGANVLTF. The CDR3 DNA sequence: TGTGCCATCAGTTCGGGACAGCCAACGGTGGCTGGGGCCAACGTCCTGACTTTC.

In this sample, this clonotype turned up a few times. The V call is TRBV4-2, the J call TRBJ2-2; 8 bases fit TRBD2. The CDR3 consists of 17 residues. Trimming cost V 0 bases and J 3 bases; bases outside gene matches: 6. The germline gives CDR1 LGHNA, CDR2 YNFKEQ. CDR3 bases: TGTGCCAGCAGCCAAGAAATGGCTAGCGGGTACACCGGGGAGCTGTTTTTT. This sequence encodes CASSQEMASGYTGELFF.

The chain carries TRBV7-2 and TRBJ2-3; weak D call: TRBD2 (6 bases). Germline V gives CDR1 SGHTA, CDR2 FQGNSA. The V end was cut by 0 bases, the J end by 2 bases, with 9 bases between. This CDR3 comprises 15 residues. CDR3 nucleotide sequence: TGTGCCAGCAGCTTAGCGGGGGGTACCACAGATACGCAGTATTTT. This codes for CASSLAGGTTDTQYF.

This clonotype was seen at least ten times. The chain recombines TRBV2 with TRBJ1-5; D gene ambiguous. The germline gives CDR1 SNHLY, CDR2 FYNNEI. CDR3 length: 17 amino acids. V lost 7 bases and J 2 bases, leaving 21 bases between the germline ends. For the CDR3, the DNA is TGTGCCAGCACTCTAACCGGAGATTGGATCGGCAATCAGCCCCAGCATTTT. It translates to CASTLTGDWIGNQPQHF.

This clonotype was counted a few times. CDR3 DNA: TGTGCCAGCAGTTCAATAAGCTGGGGAGCCTACAATGAGCAGTTCTTC. Encoded protein: CASSSISWGAYNEQFF. The chain uses TRBV27 and TRBJ2-1; a weak D match, TRBD2 (5 bases). The CDR3 length is 16 residues. V gave up 4 bases and J gave up 2 bases, with 15 bases separating them. The germline gives CDR1 MNHEY, CDR2 SMNVEV (reference sequence).

The chain uses TRBV29-1 and TRBJ1-3; tentative D call: TRBD1 (5 bases). The CDR3 contains 15 residues. Germline V lookup: CDR1 SQVTM, CDR2 ANQGSEA. The germline V and J ends were trimmed by 6 bases and 8 bases, with 23 bases remaining between them. This CDR3 is CSVPVSGTFPYTIYF. The CDR3 coding sequence is TGCAGCGTCCCCGTCTCCGGGACCTTTCCCTACACCATATATTTT.

This chain links TRBV25-1 with TRBJ2-1, with TRBD2 matching over 14 bases. Losses at the gene ends were 3 bases for V and 2 bases for J; bases not matched to a gene: 9. This CDR3 has 19 residues. Germline CDR1 and CDR2: MGHDK and SYGVNS. CDR3 sequence: CASSDFGLAGGGTYNEQFF. CDR3 in DNA: TGTGCCAGCAGTGATTTTGGACTAGCGGGGGGCGGAACCTACAATGAGCAGTTCTTC.

This clonotype was recorded a few times. The chain has TRBV9 and TRBJ1-1; TRBD1 might be the D (5 bases). The ends were cut back, 0 bases at V and 0 bases at J, with 9 bases in the middle. Germline CDR1 is SGDLS and CDR2 is YYNGEE. The CDR3 runs 15 residues. This CDR3 reads CASSVGLGLNTEAFF. In nucleotides, the CDR3 is TGTGCCAGCAGCGTAGGGCTGGGGCTGAACACTGAAGCTTTCTTT.

The chain is built from TRBV5-1 and TRBJ2-6, with D unclear. Germline V gives CDR1 SGHRS, CDR2 YFSETQ. Trimming took off 2 bases at V and 1 base at J, with 10 bases between the two ends. The CDR3 has 16 residues. The CDR3 region is CASSFYSQSGANVLTF. CDR3 DNA: TGCGCCAGCAGCTTTTACAGTCAATCTGGGGCCAACGTCCTGACTTTC.

This clonotype has a handful of counts. The genes are TRBV4-3 and TRBJ2-2, with a weak D call TRBD2 (6 bases). Between the trimmed V and J ends, which lost 2 bases and 0 bases, there was a span of 13 bases. This CDR3 has 17 amino acids. Looked up from germline, CDR1 is LGHNA and CDR2 is YSLEER. CDR3 DNA sequence: TGCGCCAGCAGCCAAATTTGGCGGGGACCGAACACCGGGGAGCTGTTTTTT. Translated, it gives CASSQIWRGPNTGELFF.

The V call is TRBV5-5, the J call TRBJ2-5; tentatively, D is TRBD1 or TRBD2 (5 bases each). Between the trimmed V and J ends, which lost 3 bases and 3 bases, there was a span of 12 bases. The CDR3 totals 14 residues. CDR1 is SGHKS, CDR2 YYEKEE, per germline (reference sequence). The CDR3 region is CASSSGTEEETQYF. CDR3 DNA: TGTGCCAGCAGCTCCGGGACGGAAGAAGAGACCCAGTACTTC.

DNA for the CDR3: TGTGCCAGCAGACACCGGGACAGGCGGCTTTACGAGCAGTACTTC. Its translation is CASRHRDRRLYEQYF. This rearrangement joins TRBV6-2 or TRBV6-3 to TRBJ2-7; TRBD1 agrees at 8 bases. Trimming cost V 6 bases and J 4 bases; bases outside gene matches: 11. Germline CDR1 MNHEY, CDR2 SVGEGT. This CDR3 has 15 amino acids.